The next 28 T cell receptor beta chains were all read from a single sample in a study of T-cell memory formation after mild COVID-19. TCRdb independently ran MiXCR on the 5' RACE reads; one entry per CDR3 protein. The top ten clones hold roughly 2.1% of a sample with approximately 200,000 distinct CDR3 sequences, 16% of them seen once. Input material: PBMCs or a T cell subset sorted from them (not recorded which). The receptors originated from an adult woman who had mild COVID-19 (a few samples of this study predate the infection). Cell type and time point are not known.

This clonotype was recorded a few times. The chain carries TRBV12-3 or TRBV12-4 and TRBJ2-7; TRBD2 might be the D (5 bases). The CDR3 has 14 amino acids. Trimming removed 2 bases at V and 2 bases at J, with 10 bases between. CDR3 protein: CASSLILRAYEQYF. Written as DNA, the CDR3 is TGTGCCAGCAGTTTAATTCTGCGGGCCTACGAGCAGTACTTC.

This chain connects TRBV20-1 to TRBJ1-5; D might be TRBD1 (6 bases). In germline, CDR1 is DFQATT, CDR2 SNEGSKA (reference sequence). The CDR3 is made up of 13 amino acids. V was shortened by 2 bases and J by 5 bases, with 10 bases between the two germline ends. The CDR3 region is CSARRQGHQPQHF. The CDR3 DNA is TGCAGTGCTAGAAGGCAGGGGCATCAGCCCCAGCATTTT.

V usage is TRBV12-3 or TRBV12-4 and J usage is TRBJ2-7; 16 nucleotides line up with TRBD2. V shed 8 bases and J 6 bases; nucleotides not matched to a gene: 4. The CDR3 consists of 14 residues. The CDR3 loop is CASGTSGGAFEQYF. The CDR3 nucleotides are TGTGCCAGCGGGACTAGCGGGGGGGCCTTCGAGCAGTACTTC.

CDR3 residues: CASSPEVPYEQYF. CDR3 coding DNA: TGTGCCAGCAGCCCAGAGGTTCCCTACGAGCAGTACTTC. J is TRBJ2-7 and V is TRBV3-1; D remains unclear. V was cut by 4 bases and J by 2 bases, with 9 bases left in between. The germline V gene encodes CDR1 LGHDT and CDR2 YNNKEL (reference sequence). This CDR3 is 13 amino acids long.

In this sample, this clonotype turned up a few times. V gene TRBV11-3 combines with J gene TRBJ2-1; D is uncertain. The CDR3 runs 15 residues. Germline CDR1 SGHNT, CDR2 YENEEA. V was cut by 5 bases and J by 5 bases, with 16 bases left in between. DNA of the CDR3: TGTGCCAGCAGCGCAGACTCTCAAATACACAATGAGCAGTTCTTC. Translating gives CASSADSQIHNEQFF.

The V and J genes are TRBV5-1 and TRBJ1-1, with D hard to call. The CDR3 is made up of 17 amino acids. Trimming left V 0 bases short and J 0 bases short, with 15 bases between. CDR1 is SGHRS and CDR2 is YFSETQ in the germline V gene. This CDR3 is CASSLGSVGSLNTEAFF. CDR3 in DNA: TGCGCCAGCAGCTTGGGATCAGTGGGGTCCCTGAACACTGAAGCTTTCTTT.

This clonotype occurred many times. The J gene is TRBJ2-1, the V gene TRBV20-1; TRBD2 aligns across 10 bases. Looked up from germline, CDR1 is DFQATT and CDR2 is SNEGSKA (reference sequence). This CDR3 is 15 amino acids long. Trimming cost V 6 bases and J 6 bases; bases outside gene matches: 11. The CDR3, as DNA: TGCAGTGCGCCAACCCTAGCGGGAGCCGGCAATGAGCAGTTCTTC. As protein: CSAPTLAGAGNEQFF.

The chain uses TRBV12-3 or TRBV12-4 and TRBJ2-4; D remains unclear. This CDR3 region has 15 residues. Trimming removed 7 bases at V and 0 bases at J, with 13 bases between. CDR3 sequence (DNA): TGTGCCAGCACGCGAATAGGGATAGCCAAAAACATTCAGTACTTC. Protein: CASTRIGIAKNIQYF.

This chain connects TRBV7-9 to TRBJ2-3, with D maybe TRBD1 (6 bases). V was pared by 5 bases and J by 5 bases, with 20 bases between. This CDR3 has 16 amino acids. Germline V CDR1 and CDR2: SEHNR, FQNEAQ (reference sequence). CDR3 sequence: CASSTRTELTGDTQYF. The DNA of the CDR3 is TGTGCCAGCAGCACGAGGACAGAACTTACGGGAGATACGCAGTATTTT.

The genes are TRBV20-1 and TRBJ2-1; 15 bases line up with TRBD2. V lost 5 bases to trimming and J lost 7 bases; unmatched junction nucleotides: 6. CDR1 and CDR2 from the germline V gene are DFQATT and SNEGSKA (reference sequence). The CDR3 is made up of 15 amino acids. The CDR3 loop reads CSAHKGTSGRNEQFF. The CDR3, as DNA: TGCAGTGCTCACAAGGGGACTAGCGGGAGGAATGAGCAGTTCTTC.

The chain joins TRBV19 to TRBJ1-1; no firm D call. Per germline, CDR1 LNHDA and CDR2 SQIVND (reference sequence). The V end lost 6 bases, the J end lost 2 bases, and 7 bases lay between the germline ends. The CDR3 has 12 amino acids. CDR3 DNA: TGTGCCAGTAGGCTTTATAACACTGAAGCTTTCTTT. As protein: CASRLYNTEAFF.

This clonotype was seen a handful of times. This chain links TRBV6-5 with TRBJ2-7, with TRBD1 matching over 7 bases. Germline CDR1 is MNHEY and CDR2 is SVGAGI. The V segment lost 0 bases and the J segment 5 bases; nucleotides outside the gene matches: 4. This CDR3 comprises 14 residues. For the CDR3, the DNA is TGTGCCAGCAGTTACTCGAGGGGGCGAAACGAGCAGTACTTC. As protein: CASSYSRGRNEQYF.

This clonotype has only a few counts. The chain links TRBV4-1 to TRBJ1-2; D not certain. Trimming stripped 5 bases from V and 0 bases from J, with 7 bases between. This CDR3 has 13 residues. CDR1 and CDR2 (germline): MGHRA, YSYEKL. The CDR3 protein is CASSGYSNYGYTF. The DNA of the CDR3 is TGCGCCAGCAGCGGGTATTCTAACTATGGCTACACCTTC.

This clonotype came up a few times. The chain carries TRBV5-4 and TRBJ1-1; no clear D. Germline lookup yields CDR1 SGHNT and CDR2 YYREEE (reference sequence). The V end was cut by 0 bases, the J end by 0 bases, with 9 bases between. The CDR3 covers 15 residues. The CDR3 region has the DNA TGTGCCAGCAGCTTGGCTCAGACCATGAACACTGAAGCTTTCTTT. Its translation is CASSLAQTMNTEAFF.

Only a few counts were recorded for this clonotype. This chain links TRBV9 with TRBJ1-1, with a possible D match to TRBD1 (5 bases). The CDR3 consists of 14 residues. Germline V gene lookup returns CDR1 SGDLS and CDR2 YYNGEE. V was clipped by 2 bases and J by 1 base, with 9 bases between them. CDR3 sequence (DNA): TGTGCCAGCAGCGTTTCACAGGCGAACACTGAAGCTTTCTTT. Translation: CASSVSQANTEAFF. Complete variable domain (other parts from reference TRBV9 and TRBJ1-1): DSGVTQTPKHLITATGQRVTLRCSPRSGDLSVYWYQQSLDQGLQFLIQYYNGEERAKGNILERFSAQQFPDLHSELNLSSLELGDSALYFCASSVSQANTEAFFGQGTRLTVV.

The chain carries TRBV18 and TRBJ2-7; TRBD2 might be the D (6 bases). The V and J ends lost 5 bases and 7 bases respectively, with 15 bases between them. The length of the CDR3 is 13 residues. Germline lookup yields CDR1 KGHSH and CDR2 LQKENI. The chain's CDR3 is CASSKAPAGEQYF. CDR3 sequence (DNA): TGTGCCAGCTCAAAAGCCCCGGCGGGGGAGCAGTACTTC.

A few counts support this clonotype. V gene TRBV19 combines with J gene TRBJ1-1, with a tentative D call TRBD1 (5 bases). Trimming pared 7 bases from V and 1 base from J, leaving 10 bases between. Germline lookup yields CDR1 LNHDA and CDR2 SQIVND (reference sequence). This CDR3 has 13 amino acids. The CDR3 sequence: CASKGTSNTEAFF. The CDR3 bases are TGTGCCAGTAAGGGGACGTCGAACACTGAAGCTTTCTTT. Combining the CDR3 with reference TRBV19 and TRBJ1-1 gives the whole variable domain DGGITQSPKYLFRKEGQNVTLSCEQNLNHDAMYWYRQDPGQGLRLIYYSQIVNDFQKGDIAEGYSVSREKKESFPLTVTSAQKNPTAFYLCASKGTSNTEAFFGQGTRLTVV.

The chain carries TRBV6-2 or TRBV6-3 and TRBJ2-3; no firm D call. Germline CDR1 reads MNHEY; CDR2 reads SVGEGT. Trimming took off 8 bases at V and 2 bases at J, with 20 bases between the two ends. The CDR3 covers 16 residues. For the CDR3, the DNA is TGTGCCAGCCGTCTGGGTAGGCTAGTGGCCACAGATACGCAGTATTTT. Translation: CASRLGRLVATDTQYF.

The CDR3 reads CATRGQGRQETQYF. CDR3 sequence (DNA): TGTGCCACCCGAGGACAGGGTCGGCAAGAGACCCAGTACTTC. J is TRBJ2-5 and V is TRBV6-2 or TRBV6-3, with 8 bases lining up with TRBD1. The ends lost 10 bases at V and 2 bases at J; junction bases unmatched: 9. The length of the CDR3 is 14 residues. Looked up from germline, CDR1 is MNHEY and CDR2 is SVGEGT.

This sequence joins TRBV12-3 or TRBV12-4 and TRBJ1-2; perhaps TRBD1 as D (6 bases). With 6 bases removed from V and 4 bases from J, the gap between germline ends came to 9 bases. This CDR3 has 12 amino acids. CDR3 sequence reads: CASRKQGYGYTF. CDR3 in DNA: TGTGCCAGCAGGAAACAGGGCTATGGCTACACCTTC.

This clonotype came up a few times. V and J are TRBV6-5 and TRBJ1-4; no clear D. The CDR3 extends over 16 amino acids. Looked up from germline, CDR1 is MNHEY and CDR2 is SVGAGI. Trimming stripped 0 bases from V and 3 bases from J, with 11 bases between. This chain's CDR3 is CASSYSWRISNEKLFF. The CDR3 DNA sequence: TGTGCCAGCAGTTACTCGTGGCGGATCTCTAATGAAAAACTGTTTTTT.

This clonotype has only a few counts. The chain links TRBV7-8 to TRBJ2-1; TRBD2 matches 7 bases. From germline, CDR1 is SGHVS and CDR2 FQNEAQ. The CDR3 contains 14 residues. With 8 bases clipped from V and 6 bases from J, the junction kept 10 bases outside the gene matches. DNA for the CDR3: TGTGCCAGCTCAATCCAAGCGGGACGCAATGAGCAGTTCTTC. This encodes CASSIQAGRNEQFF.

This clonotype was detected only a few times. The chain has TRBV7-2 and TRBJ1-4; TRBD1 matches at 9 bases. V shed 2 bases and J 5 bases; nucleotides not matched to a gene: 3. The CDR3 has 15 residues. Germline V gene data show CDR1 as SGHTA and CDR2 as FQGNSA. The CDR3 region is CASSLRGTGNEKLFF. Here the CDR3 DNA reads TGTGCCAGCAGCTTACGCGGGACAGGGAATGAAAAACTGTTTTTT.

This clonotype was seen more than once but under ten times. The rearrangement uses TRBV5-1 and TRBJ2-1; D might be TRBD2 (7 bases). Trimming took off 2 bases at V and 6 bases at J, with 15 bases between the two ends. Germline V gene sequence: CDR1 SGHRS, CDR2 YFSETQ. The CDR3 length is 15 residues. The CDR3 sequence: CASSFVMGGRNEQFF. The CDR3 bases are TGCGCCAGCAGCTTTGTAATGGGGGGGCGCAATGAGCAGTTCTTC. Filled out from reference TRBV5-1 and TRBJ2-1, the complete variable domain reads KAGVTQTPRYLIKTRGQQVTLSCSPISGHRSVSWYQQTPGQGLQFLFEYFSETQRNKGNFPGRFSGRQFSNSRSEMNVSTLELGDSALYLCASSFVMGGRNEQFFGPGTRLTVL.

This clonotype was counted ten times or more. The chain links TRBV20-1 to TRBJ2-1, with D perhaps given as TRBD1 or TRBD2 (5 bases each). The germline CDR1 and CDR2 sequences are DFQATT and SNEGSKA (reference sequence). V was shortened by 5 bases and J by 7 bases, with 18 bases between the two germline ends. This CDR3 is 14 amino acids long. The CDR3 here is CSAPSGRAPNEQFF. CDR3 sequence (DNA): TGCAGTGCTCCCTCGGGGCGAGCGCCGAATGAGCAGTTCTTC.

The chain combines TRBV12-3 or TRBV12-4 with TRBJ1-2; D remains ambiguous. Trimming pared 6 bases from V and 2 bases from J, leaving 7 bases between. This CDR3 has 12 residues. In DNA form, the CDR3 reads TGTGCCAGCAGAGGAGGAAACTATGGCTACACCTTC. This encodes CASRGGNYGYTF.

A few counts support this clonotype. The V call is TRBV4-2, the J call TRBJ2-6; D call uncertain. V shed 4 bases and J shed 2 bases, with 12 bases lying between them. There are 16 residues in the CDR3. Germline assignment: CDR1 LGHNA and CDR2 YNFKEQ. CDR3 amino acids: CASSLQVGAGANVLTF. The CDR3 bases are TGTGCCAGCAGCCTCCAAGTGGGTGCTGGGGCCAACGTCCTGACTTTC.

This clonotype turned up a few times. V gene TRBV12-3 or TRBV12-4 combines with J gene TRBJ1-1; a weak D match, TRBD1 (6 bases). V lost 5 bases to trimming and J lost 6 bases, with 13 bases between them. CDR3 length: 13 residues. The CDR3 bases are TGTGCCAGCAGTCCAAGCACAGGGTCTGAAGCTTTCTTT. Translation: CASSPSTGSEAFF.